The clone carrying this TCR beta chain was recorded at least ten times. Its antigen is as yet unknown. The sample comes from a study of T cells in Graves' hyperthyroidism and ophthalmopathy. Across the study: Before any treatment, at initial diagnosis, peripheral blood was collected.

RNA transcripts yielded amplified TCR beta CDR3 regions. HTBI primers were the set used in a first-round RT-PCR of the TCR CDR3. TCRdb called the multiplex PCR reads again in MiXCR, with one record for every CDR3 protein. The profile shows 550,000 to 800,000 distinct CDR3 sequences, approximately 15% of them singletons. Across 18 months, stable Graves' hyperthyroidism was marked by no progression to ophthalmopathy. Patients with uncontrolled infections, other autoimmune diseases, pregnancy or lactation were excluded. Germline loops: CDR1 SNHLY, CDR2 FYNNEI. With 3 bases removed from V and 2 bases from J, the gap between germline ends came to 10 bases. This CDR3 comprises 14 residues. Regarding the study as a whole: Most thyroid-expanded clonotypes above 0.001 were also found in blood.

This TCR derives from a man aged 50 to 59 with Graves' hyperthyroidism. The rearrangement links TRBV2 to TRBJ2-5; D is uncertain. The specimen was blood. This CDR3 is CASSDPRIQETQYF. Here the CDR3 DNA reads TGTGCCAGCAGTGATCCCCGAATACAAGAGACCCAGTACTTC.